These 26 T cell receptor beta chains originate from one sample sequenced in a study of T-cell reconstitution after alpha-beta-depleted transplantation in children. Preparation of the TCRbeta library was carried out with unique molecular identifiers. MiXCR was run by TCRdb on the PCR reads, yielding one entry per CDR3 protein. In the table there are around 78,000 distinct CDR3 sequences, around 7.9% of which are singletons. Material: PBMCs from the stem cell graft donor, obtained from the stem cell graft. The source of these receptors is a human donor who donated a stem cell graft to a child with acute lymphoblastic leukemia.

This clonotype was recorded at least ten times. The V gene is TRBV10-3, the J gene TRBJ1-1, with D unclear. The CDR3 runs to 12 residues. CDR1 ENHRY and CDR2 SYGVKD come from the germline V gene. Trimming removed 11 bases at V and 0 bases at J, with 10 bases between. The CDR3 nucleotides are TGTGCCGGCGGGAGTATGAACACTGAAGCTTTCTTT. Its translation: CAGGSMNTEAFF.

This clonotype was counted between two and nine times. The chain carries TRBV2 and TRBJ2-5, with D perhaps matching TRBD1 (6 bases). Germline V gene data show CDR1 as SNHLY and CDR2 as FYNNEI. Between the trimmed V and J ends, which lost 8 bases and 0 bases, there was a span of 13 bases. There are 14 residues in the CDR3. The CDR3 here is CASAPRTDQETQYF. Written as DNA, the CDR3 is TGTGCCAGCGCGCCGAGGACAGACCAAGAGACCCAGTACTTC. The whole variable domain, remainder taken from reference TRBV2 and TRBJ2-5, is EPEVTQTPSHQVTQMGQEVILRCVPISNHLYFYWYRQILGQKVEFLVSFYNNEISEKSEIFDDQFSVERPDGSNFTLKIRSTKLEDSAMYFCASAPRTDQETQYFGPGTRLLVL.

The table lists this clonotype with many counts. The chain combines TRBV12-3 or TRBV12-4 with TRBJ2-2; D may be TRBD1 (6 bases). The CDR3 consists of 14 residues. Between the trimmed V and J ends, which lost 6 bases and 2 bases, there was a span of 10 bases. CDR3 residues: CASRTGQNTGELFF. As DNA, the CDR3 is TGTGCCAGCAGGACAGGACAAAACACCGGGGAGCTGTTTTTT.

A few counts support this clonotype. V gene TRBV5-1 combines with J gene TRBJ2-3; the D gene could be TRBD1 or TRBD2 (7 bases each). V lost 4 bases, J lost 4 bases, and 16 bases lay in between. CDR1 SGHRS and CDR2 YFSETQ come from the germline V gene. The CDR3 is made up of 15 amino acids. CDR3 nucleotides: TGCGCCAGCAGCCCGGGGGAGGGGGCGTCAGATACGCAGTATTTT. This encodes CASSPGEGASDTQYF.

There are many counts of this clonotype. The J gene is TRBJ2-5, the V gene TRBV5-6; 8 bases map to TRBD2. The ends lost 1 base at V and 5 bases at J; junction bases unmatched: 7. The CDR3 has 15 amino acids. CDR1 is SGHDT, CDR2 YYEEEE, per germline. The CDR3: CASSLRAGVAETQYF. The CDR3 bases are TGTGCCAGCAGCTTGAGAGCGGGGGTAGCGGAGACCCAGTACTTC.

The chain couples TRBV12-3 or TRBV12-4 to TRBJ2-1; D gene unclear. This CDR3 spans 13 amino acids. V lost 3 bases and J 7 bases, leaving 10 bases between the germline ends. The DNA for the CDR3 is TGTGCCAGCAGTTTTGGCGTACGAAATGAGCAGTTCTTC. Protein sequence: CASSFGVRNEQFF.

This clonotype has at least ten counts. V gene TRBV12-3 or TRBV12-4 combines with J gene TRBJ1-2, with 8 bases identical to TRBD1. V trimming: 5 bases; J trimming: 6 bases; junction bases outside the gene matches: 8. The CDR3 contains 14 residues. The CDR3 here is CASSPRTGNDGYTF. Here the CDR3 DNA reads TGTGCCAGCAGTCCGAGGACAGGGAATGATGGCTACACCTTC.

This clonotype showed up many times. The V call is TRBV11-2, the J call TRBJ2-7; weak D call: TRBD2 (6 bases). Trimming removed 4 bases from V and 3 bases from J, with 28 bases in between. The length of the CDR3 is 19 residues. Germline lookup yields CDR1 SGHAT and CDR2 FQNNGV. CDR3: CASSSPGGKPGLDFYEQYF. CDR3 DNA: TGTGCCAGCAGCTCCCCGGGCGGGAAACCGGGACTGGACTTCTACGAGCAGTACTTC.

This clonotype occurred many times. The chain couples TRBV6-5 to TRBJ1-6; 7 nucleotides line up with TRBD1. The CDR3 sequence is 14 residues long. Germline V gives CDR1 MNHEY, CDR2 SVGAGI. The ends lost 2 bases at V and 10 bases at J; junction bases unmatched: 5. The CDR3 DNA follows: TGTGCCAGCAGTTACGACAGGGCTGAATCACCCCTCCACTTT. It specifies CASSYDRAESPLHF.

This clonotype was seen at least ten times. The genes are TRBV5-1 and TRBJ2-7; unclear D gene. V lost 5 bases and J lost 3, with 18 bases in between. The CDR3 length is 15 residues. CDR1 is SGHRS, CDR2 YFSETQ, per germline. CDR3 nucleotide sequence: TGCGCCAGCAGGATTCAGGACGTAGGGAACTACGAGCAGTACTTC. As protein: CASRIQDVGNYEQYF. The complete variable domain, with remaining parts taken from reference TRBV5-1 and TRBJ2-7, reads KAGVTQTPRYLIKTRGQQVTLSCSPISGHRSVSWYQQTPGQGLQFLFEYFSETQRNKGNFPGRFSGRQFSNSRSEMNVSTLELGDSALYLCASRIQDVGNYEQYFGPGTRLTVT.

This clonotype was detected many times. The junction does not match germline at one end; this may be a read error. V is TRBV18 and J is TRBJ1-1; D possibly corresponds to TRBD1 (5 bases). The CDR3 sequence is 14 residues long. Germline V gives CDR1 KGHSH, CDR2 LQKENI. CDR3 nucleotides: TGTGCCAGCTCTCCACAGGCCAGCAACACTGAAGCTTTCTTT. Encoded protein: CASSPQASNTEAFF.

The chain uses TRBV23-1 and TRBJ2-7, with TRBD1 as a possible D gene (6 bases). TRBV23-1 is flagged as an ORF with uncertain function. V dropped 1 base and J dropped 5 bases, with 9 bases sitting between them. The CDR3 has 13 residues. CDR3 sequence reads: CASSQYRDHEQYF. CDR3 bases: TGCGCCAGCAGTCAATACAGGGACCACGAGCAGTACTTC.

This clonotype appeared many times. CDR3 nucleotides: TGCAGTGCTAGAGATACGGGACTAGGACCCAATGAGCAGTTCTTC. Its protein product is CSARDTGLGPNEQFF. This chain links TRBV20-1 with TRBJ2-1; TRBD2 matches 8 bases. This CDR3 is built from 15 residues. V shed 0 bases and J 6 bases; nucleotides not matched to a gene: 7. From germline, CDR1 is DFQATT and CDR2 SNEGSKA (reference sequence).

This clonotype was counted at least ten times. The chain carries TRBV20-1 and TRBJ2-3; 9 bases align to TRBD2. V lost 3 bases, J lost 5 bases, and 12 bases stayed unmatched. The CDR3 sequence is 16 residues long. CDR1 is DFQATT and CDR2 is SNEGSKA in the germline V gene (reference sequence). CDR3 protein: CSASASGDRYGDTQYF. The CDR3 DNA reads TGCAGTGCTAGCGCTAGCGGGGACAGATACGGAGATACGCAGTATTTT.

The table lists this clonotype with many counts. The CDR3 DNA reads as TGTGCCAGCAGTTGGGGGACAGGTCGGGATACGCAGTATTTT. Its translation: CASSWGTGRDTQYF. The genes are TRBV12-3 or TRBV12-4 and TRBJ2-3; TRBD1 matches 8 bases. CDR3 length: 14 amino acids. The V segment lost 4 bases and the J segment 6 bases; nucleotides outside the gene matches: 6.

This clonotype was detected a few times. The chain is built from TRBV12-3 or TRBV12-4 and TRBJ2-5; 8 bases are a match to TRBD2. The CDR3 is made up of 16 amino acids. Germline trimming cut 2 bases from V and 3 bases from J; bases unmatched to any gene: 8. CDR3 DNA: TGTGCCAGCAGTTTAAGAAGCCGGGGGGGCGAAGAGACCCAGTACTTC. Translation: CASSLRSRGGEETQYF.

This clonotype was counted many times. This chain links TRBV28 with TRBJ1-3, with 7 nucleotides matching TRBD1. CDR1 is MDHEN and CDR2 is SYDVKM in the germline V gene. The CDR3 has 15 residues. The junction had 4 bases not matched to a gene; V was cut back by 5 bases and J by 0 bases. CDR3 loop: CASSPGQRSGNTIYF. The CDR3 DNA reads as TGTGCCAGCAGTCCGGGACAGCGCTCTGGAAACACCATATATTTT.

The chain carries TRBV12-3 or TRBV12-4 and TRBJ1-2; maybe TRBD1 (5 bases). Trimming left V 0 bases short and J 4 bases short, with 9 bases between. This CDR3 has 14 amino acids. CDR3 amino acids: CASSLARGPYGYTF. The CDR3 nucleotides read TGTGCCAGCAGTTTAGCGCGGGGACCCTATGGCTACACCTTC.

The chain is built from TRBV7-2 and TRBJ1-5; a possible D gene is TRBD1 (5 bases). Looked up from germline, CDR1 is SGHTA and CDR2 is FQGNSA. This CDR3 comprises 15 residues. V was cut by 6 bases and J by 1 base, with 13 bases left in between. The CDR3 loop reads CASSSEGWSNQPQHF. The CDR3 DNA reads TGTGCCAGCAGTTCAGAGGGGTGGAGCAATCAGCCCCAGCATTTT.

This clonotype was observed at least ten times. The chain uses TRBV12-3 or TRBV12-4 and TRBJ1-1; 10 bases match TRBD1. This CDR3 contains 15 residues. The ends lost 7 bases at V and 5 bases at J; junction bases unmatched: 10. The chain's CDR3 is CASTLGGTGETEAFF. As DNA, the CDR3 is TGTGCCAGCACCCTGGGGGGGACAGGGGAGACTGAAGCTTTCTTT.

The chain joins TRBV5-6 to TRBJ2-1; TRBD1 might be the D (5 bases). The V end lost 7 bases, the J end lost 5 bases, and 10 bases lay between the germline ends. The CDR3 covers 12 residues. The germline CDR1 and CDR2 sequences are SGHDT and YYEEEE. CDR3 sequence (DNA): TGTGCCAGCTTGGGCAGGGACAATGAGCAGTTCTTC. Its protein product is CASLGRDNEQFF.

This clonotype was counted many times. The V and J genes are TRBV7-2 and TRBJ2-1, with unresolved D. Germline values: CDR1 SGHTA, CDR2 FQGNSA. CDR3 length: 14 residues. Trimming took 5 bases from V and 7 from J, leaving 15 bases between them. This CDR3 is CASSPRRSRNEQFF. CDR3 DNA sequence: TGTGCCAGCAGCCCCCGTCGTAGCCGAAATGAGCAGTTCTTC.

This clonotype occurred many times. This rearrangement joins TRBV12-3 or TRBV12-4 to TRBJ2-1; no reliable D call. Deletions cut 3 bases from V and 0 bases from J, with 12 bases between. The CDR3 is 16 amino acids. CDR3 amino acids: CASSFSSRRSYNEQFF. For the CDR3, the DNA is TGTGCCAGCAGTTTCTCCTCCCGACGCTCCTACAATGAGCAGTTCTTC.

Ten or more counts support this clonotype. The CDR3 DNA is TGTGCCAGCAGTTTAGTGGCTAGTTTCGCGGAGACCCAGTACTTC. This translates into CASSLVASFAETQYF. The genes are TRBV12-3 or TRBV12-4 and TRBJ2-5; no firm D call. The CDR3 consists of 15 residues. V lost 1 base and J 5 bases, leaving 14 bases between the germline ends.

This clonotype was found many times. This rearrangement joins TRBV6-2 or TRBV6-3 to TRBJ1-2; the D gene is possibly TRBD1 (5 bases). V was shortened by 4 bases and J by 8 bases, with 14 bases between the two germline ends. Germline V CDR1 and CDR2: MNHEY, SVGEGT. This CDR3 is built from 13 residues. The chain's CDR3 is CASSSAGVRGYTF. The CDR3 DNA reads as TGTGCCAGCAGTTCCGCGGGGGTGCGGGGCTACACCTTC.

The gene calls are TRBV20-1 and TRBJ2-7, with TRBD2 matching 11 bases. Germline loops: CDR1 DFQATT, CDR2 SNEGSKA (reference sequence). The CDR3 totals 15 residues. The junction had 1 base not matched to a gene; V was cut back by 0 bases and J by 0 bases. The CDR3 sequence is CSARDGTSGSYEQYF. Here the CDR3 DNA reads TGCAGTGCTAGAGACGGGACTAGCGGCTCCTACGAGCAGTACTTC.